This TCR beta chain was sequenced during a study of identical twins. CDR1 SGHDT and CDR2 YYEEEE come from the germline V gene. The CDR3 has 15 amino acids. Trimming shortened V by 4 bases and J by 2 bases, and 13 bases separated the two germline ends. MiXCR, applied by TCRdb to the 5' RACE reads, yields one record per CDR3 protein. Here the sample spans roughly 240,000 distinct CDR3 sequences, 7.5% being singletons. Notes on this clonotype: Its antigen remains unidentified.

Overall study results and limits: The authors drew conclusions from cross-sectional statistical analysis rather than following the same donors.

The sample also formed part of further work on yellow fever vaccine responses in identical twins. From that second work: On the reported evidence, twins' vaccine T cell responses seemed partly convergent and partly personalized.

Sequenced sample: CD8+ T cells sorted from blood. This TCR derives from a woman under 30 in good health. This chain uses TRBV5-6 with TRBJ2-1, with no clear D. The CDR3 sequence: CASSGPTLTYNEQFF. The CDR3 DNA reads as TGTGCCAGCAGCGGCCCAACTCTAACCTACAATGAGCAGTTCTTC. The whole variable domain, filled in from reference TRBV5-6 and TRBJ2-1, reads DAGVTQSPTHLIKTRGQQVTLRCSPKSGHDTVSWYQQALGQGPQFIFQYYEEEERQRGNFPDRFSGHQFPNYSSELNVNALLLGDSALYLCASSGPTLTYNEQFFGPGTRLTVL.